The clone carrying this T cell receptor beta chain is labeled medium-sized based on frequency. Its antigen is as yet unknown. CDR3 length equals 12 residues. The V gene's germline CDR1 is LNHDA and CDR2 SQIVND (reference sequence). One tube held mixed TRB-A and TRB-B primer pools for touch-down PCR. Each CDR3 protein gets one entry in TCRdb, which reprocessed the multiplex PCR reads and gives no DNA. This listing includes more than 9,000 distinct CDR3 sequences. The data were taken from a study of T cell clusters in autoimmune cytopenias. General observations from the study: Clustering suggested that physiological T cell clusters were missing in primary autoimmune cytopenia patients.

TRB was amplified from about 270 ng of peripheral blood genomic DNA per sample. The data were also submitted as part of a second study, on T cell repertoires in aging, cancer and after chemotherapy.

Sequenced input: peripheral blood. This TCR derives from a human donor in good health. The chain uses TRBV19 and TRBJ1-1. CDR3 protein: CATYGPYTEAFF. The entire variable domain, with the rest obtained from reference TRBV19 and TRBJ1-1, is as follows: DGGITQSPKYLFRKEGQNVTLSCEQNLNHDAMYWYRQDPGQGLRLIYYSQIVNDFQKGDIAEGYSVSREKKESFPLTVTSAQKNPTAFYLCATYGPYTEAFFGQGTRLTVV.